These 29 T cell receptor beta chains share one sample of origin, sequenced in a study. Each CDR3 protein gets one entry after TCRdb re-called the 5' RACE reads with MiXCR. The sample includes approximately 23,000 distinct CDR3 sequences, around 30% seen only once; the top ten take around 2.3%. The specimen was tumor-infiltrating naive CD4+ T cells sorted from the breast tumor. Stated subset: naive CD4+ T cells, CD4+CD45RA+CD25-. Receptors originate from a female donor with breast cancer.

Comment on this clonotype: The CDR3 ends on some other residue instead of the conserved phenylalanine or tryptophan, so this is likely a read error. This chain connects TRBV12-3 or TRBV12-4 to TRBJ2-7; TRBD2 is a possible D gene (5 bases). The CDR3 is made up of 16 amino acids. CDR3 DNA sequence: TGTGCCAGCAGCCCGAGGGTGACCGCGAGGTCCTTCGAGCAGTACCTC. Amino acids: CASSPRVTARSFEQYL.

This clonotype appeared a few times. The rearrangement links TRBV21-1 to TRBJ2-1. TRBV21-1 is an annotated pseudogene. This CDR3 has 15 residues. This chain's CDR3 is CASTQSGSHNNEQFF. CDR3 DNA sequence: TGTGCCAGCACCCAGAGCGGGAGCCACAACAATGAGCAGTTCTTC.

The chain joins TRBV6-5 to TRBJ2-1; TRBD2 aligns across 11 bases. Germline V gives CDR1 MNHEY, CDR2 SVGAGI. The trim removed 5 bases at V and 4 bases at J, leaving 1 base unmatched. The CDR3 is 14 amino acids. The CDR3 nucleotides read TGTGCCAGCAGTCGACTAGCGGGGTACAATGAGCAGTTCTTC. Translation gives CASSRLAGYNEQFF.

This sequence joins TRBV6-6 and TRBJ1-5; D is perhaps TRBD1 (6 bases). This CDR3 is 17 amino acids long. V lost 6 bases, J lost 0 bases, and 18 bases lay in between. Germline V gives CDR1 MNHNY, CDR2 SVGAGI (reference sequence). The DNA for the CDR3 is TGTGCCAGCAGAACCTCGCAGGGGCAACCTAGCAATCAGCCCCAGCATTTT. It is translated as CASRTSQGQPSNQPQHF.

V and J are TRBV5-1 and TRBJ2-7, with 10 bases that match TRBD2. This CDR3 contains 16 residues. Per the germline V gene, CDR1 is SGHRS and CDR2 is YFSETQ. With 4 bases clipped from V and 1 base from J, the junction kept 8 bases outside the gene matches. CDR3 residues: CASSEGLAKGSYEQYF. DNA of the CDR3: TGCGCCAGCAGCGAGGGACTAGCGAAAGGGTCCTACGAGCAGTACTTC.

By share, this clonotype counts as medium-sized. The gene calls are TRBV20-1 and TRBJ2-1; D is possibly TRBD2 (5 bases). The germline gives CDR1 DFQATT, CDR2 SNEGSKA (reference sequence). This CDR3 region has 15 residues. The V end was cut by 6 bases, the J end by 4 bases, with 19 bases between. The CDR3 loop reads CSAQGPSNGYNEQFF. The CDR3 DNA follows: TGCAGTGCGCAAGGCCCTAGCAATGGATACAATGAGCAGTTCTTC.

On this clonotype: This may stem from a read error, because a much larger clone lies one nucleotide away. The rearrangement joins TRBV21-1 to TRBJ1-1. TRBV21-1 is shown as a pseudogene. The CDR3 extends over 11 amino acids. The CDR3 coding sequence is TGTGCCAGCCGAGAAGACACTGAAGCTTTCTTT. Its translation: CASREDTEAFF.

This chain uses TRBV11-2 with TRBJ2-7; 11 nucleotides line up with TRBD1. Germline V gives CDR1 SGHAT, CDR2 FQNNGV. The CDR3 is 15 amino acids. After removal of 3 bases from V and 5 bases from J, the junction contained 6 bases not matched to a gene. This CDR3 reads CASSFSGQGAHEQYF. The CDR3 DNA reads TGTGCCAGCAGCTTCTCCGGACAGGGGGCTCACGAGCAGTACTTC.

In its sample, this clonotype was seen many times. The CDR3 here is CASRGTGFGELFF. The CDR3 coding sequence is TGTGCCAGCAGAGGGACAGGATTCGGGGAGCTGTTTTTT. The V and J genes are TRBV3-1 and TRBJ2-2; 8 bases map to TRBD1. Germline V CDR1 and CDR2: LGHDT, YNNKEL (reference sequence). The CDR3 consists of 13 residues. V dropped 6 bases and J dropped 7; count of bases not matched to a gene: 4.

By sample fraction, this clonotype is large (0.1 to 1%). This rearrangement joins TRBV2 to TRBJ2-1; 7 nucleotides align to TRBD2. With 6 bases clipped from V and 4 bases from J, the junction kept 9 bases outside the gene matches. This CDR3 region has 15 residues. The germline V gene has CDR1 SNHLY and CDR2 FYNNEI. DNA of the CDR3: TGTGCCAGCAGAGAGCGGGACGAGAGTTACAATGAGCAGTTCTTC. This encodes CASRERDESYNEQFF.

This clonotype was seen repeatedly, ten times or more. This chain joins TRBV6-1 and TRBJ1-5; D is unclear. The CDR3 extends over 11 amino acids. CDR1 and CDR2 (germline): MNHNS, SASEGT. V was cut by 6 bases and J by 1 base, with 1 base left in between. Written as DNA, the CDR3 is TGTGCCAGCAGGAGCAATCAGCCCCAGCATTTT. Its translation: CASRSNQPQHF.

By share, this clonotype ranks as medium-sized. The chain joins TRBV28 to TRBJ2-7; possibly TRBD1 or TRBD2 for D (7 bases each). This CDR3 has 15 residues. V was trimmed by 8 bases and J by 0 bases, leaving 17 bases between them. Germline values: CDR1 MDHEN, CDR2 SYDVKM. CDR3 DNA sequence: TGTGCCAGCCAGGGGAGGGACAGCCTCTCCTACGAGCAGTACTTC. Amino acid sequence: CASQGRDSLSYEQYF.

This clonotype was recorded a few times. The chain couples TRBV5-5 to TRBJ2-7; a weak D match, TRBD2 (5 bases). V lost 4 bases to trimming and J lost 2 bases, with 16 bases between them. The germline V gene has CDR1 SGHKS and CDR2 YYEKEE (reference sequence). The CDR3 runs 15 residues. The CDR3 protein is CASSLVERFPYEQYF. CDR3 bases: TGTGCCAGCAGCCTGGTGGAGCGGTTTCCCTACGAGCAGTACTTC.

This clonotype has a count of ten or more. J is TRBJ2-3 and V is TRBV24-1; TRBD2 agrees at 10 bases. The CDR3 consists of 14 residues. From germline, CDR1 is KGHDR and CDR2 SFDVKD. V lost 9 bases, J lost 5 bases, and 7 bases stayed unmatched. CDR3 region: CATQAGGPLDTQYF. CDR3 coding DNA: TGTGCCACCCAAGCGGGAGGGCCTTTAGATACGCAGTATTTT.

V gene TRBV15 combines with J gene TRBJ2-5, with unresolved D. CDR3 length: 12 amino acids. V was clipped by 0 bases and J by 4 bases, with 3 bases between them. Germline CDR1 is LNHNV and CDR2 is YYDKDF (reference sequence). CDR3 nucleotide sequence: TGTGCCACCAGCAGAGATAGAGAGACCCAGTACTTC. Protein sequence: CATSRDRETQYF.

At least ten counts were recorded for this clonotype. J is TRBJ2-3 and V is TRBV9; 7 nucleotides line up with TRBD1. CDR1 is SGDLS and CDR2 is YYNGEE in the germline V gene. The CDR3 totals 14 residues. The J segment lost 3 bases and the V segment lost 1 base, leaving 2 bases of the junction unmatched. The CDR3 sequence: CASSVRQGTDTQYF. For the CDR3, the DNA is TGTGCCAGCAGCGTAAGACAGGGAACAGATACGCAGTATTTT.

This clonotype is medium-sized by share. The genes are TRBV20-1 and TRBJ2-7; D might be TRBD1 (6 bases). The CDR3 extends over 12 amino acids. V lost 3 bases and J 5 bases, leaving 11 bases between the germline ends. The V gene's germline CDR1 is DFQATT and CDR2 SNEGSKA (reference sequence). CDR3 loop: CSASDRSHEQYF. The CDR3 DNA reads TGCAGTGCTAGCGACAGGAGCCACGAGCAGTACTTC.

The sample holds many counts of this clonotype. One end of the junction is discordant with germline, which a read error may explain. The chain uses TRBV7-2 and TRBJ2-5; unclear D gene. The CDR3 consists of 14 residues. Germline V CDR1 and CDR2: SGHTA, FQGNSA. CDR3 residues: CASSPPRQTETKYF. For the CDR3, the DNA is TGTGCCAGCAGCCCGCCCAGGCAAACAGAGACCAAGTACTTC.

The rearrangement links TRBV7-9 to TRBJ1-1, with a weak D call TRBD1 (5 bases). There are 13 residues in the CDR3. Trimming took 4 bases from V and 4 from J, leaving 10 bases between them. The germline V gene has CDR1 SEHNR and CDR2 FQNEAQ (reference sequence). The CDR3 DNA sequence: TGTGCCAGCAGCTCGGCAGGGCCCACTGAAGCTTTCTTT. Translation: CASSSAGPTEAFF.

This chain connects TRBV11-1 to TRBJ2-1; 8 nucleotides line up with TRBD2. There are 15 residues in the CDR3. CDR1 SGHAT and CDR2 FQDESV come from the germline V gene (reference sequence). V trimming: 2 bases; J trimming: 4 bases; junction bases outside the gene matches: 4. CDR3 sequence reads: CASSLSAGAYNEQFF. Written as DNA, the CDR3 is TGTGCCAGCAGCTTATCAGCGGGAGCGTACAATGAGCAGTTCTTC. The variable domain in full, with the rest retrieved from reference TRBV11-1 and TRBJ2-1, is EAEVAQSPRYKITEKSQAVAFWCDPISGHATLYWYRQILGQGPELLVQFQDESVVDDSQLPKDRFSAERLKGVDSTLKIQPAELGDSAMYLCASSLSAGAYNEQFFGPGTRLTVL.

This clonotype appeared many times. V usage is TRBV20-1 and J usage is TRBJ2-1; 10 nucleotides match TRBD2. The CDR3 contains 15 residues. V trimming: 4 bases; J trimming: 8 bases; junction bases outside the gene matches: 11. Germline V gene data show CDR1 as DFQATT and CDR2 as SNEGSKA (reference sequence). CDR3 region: CSATDRAGGGYEQFF. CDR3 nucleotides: TGCAGTGCTACAGATAGAGCGGGAGGGGGCTATGAGCAGTTCTTC.

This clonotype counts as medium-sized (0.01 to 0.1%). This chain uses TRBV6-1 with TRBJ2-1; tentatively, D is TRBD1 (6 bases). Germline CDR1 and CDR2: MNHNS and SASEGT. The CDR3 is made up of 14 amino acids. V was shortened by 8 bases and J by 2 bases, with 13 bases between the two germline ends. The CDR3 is CASLRGRPYNEQFF. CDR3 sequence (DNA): TGTGCCAGCCTCAGGGGAAGGCCCTACAATGAGCAGTTCTTC.

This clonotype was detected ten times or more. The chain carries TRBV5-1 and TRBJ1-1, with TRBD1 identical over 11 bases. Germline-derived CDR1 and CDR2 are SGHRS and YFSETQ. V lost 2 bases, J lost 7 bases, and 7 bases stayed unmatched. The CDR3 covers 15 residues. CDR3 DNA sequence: TGCGCCAGCAGCTTACCGGGACAGGGGGTTCTTGAAGCTTTCTTT. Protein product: CASSLPGQGVLEAFF. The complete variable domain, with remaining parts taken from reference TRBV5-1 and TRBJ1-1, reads KAGVTQTPRYLIKTRGQQVTLSCSPISGHRSVSWYQQTPGQGLQFLFEYFSETQRNKGNFPGRFSGRQFSNSRSEMNVSTLELGDSALYLCASSLPGQGVLEAFFGQGTRLTVV.

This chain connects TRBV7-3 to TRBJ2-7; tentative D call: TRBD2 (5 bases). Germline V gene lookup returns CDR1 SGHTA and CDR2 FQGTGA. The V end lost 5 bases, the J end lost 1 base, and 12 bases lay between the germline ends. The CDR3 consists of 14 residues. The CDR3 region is CASSNTPGSYEQYF. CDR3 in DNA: TGTGCCAGCAGCAATACCCCGGGATCCTACGAGCAGTACTTC.

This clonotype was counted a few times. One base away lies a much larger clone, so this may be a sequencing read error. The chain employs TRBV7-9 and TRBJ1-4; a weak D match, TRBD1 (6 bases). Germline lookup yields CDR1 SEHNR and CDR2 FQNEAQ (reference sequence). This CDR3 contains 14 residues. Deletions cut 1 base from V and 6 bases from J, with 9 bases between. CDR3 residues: CASSLEGVDEKLFF. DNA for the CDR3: TGTGCCAGCAGCTTAGAGGGGGTAGATGAAAAACTGTTTTTT. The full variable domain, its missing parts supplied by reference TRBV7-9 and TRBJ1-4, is DTGVSQNPRHKITKRGQNVTFRCDPISEHNRLYWYRQTLGQGPEFLTYFQNEAQLEKSRLLSDRFSAERPKGSFSTLEIQRTEQGDSAMYLCASSLEGVDEKLFFGSGTQLSVL.

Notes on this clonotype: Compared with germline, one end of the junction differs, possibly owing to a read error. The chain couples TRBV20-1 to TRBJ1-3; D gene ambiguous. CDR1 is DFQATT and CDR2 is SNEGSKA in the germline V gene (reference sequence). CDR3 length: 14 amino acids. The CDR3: CSAGDASCGNTIYF. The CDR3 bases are TGCAGTGCTGGAGATGCCTCCTGTGGAAACACCATATATTTT.

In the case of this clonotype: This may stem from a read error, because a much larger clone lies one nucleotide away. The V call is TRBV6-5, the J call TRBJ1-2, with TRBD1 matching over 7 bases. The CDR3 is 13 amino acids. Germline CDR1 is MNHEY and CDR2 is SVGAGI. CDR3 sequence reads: CVSLGQPNYGYTF. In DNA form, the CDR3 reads TGTGTCAGCCTGGGACAGCCAAACTATGGCTACACCTTC.

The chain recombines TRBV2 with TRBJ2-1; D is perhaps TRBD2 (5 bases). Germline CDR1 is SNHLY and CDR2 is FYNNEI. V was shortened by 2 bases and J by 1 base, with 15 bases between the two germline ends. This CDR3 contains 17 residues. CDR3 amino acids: CASSETRVISSYNEQFF. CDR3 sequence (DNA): TGTGCCAGCAGTGAAACGAGGGTAATCAGTTCCTACAATGAGCAGTTCTTC. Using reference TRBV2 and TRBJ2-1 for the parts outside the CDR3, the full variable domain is EPEVTQTPSHQVTQMGQEVILRCVPISNHLYFYWYRQILGQKVEFLVSFYNNEISEKSEIFDDQFSVERPDGSNFTLKIRSTKLEDSAMYFCASSETRVISSYNEQFFGPGTRLTVL.

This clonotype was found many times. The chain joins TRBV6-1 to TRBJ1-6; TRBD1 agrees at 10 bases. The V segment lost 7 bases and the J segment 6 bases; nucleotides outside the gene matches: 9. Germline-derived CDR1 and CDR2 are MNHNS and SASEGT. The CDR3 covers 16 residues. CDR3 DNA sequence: TGTGCCAGCACCTTGACAGGGGGCGGCATTAATTCACCCCTCCACTTT. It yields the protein CASTLTGGGINSPLHF.